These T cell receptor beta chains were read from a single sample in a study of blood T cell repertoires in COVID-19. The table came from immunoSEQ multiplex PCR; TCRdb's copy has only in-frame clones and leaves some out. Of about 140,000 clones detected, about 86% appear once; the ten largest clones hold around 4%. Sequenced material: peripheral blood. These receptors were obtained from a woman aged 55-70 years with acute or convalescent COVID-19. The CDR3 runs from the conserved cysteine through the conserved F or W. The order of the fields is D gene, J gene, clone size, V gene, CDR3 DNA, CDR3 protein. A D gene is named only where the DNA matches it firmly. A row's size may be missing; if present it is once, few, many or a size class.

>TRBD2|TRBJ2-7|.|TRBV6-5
TGTGCCAGCAGTTACCTAGCGGGAGGGGCCTCCTACGAGCAGTACTTC
CASSYLAGGASYEQYF
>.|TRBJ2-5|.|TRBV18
TGTGCCAGCTCACCGACAGGAGGCGGTGAAGTGGAGACCCAGTACTTC
CASSPTGGGEVETQYF
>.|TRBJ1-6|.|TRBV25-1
TGTGCCAGCAGTGAACGGGGTTCACCCCTCCACTTT
CASSERGSPLHF
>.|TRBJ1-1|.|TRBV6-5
TGTGCCAGCAGTTACCTCCCAGGGACGGGGGCTGAAGCTTTCTTT
CASSYLPGTGAEAFF
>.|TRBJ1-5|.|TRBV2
TGTGCCAGCAGTGCCACAAGTGATAGCAATCAGCCCCAGCATTTT
CASSATSDSNQPQHF
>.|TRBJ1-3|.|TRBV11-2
TGTGCCAGCAGCCCTCTAGGGGGCTCTGGAAACACCATATATTTT
CASSPLGGSGNTIYF
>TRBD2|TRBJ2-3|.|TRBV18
TGTGCCAGCTCCCGGAGCGGGGGTCGCACAGATACGCAGTATTTT
CASSRSGGRTDTQYF
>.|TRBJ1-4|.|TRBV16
TGTGCCAGCAGCCAACAGGGAAGTGGCAATGAAAAACTGTTTTTT
CASSQQGSGNEKLFF
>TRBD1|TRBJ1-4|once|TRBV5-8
TGTGCCAGCAGCTGGGCCGGGACAGGGAGTGAAAAACTGTTTTTT
CASSWAGTGSEKLFF
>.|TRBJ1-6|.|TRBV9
TGTGCCAGCAGCGTAGAACAGTCTAATTCACCCCTCCACTTT
CASSVEQSNSPLHF
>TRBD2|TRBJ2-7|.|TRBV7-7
TGTGCCAGCAGCTCATCCGCCCCTGAGCGGGGTTCCTACGAGCAGTACTTC
CASSSSAPERGSYEQYF
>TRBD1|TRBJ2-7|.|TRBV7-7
TGTGCTAGCAGCTTATCGGCAGGGGGAAGCCACGAGCAGTACTTC
CASSLSAGGSHEQYF
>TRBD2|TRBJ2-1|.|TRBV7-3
TGTGCCAGCAGCTTAGAGCTAGCGGGATTGAATGAGCAGTTCTTC
CASSLELAGLNEQFF
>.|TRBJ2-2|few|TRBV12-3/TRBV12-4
TGTGCCAGCAGCCCCGGGGCCGGGGAGCTGTTTTTT
CASSPGAGELFF